The clone carrying this T cell receptor beta chain was seen at least ten times. Its antigen is not identified. The V gene end was trimmed by 3 bases and the J gene end by 2 bases; junction bases not matched to a gene: 11. The CDR3 spans 17 residues. Germline V gene lookup returns CDR1 MNHEY and CDR2 SMNVEV (reference sequence). The entry originates in a study of early T cells in non-severe SARS-CoV-2 infection. Study details: The sequenced material was bulk RNA from unsorted whole blood, and its chains were unpaired.

Study-level points and caveats: Lookups in VDJdb leaned toward anti-spike CD8 responses and missed private and CD4 specificities.

The TCR library protocol attached unique molecular identifiers to the individual cDNA molecules. TCRdb fed the 5' RACE reads into MiXCR, producing one record per CDR3 protein. The sample carries roughly 51,000 distinct CDR3 sequences, roughly 8.2% recorded once. Specimen: whole blood, collected at baseline. This clonotype originated in an adult who was a healthcare worker with PCR-confirmed SARS-CoV-2 infection or an uninfected control (not recorded which). The chain links TRBV27 to TRBJ2-7; 9 bases match TRBD2. CDR3 DNA sequence: TGTGCCAGCAGTTTTTCACTAGCGGGTCGGTTGGCCTACGAGCAGTACTTC. Translating gives CASSFSLAGRLAYEQYF.